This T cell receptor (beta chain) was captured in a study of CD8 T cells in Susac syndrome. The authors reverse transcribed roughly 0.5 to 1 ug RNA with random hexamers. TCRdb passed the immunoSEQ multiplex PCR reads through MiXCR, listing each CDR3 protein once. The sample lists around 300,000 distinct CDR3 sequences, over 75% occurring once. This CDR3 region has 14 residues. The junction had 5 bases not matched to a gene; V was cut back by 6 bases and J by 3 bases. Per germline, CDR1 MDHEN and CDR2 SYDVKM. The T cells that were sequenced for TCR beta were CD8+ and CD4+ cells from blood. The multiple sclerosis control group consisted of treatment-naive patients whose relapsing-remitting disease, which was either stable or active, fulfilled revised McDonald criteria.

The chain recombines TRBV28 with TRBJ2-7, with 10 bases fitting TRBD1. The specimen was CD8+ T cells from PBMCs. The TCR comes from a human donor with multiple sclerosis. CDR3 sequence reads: CASRWTGGSYEQYF. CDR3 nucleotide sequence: TGTGCCAGCAGATGGACAGGGGGTAGCTACGAGCAGTACTTC.